This is a list of T cell receptor beta chains from one sample in a study of blood T cell repertoires in COVID-19. Measured with immunoSEQ multiplex PCR; TCRdb has only the in-frame clones, and not every one. Among 140,000 to 150,000 clones, around 82% were seen once, and the ten largest hold approximately 6%. Sample: PBMCs or T cells enriched from blood (not recorded which). The receptors here all came from a woman aged 50 to 60 who had recovered from COVID-19. Each CDR3 is given with its conserved first and last residue. The order of the fields is V gene, J gene, D gene, CDR3 length, clone size, CDR3 DNA, CDR3 protein. The D gene is left open where the match is weak. Rows may omit the clone size; those that give it use once, few, many or a size class.

TRBV6-5,TRBJ1-2,NA,14,NA,TGTGCCAGCACCGAGCCCGGGGGAGGCTATGGCTACACCTTC,CASTEPGGGYGYTF
TRBV28,TRBJ2-5,TRBD2,14,NA,TGTGCCAGCAGTTTCTTGGCGGGGGAAGAGACCCAGTACTTC,CASSFLAGEETQYF
TRBV10-3,TRBJ1-5,TRBD1,13,NA,TGTGCCATCAGTATCGACAGGGTTCAGCCCCAGCATTTT,CAISIDRVQPQHF
TRBV19,TRBJ1-2,NA,13,few,TGTGCCAGTACCGATGGGGCAGTCCATGGCTACACCTTC,CASTDGAVHGYTF
TRBV7-9,TRBJ1-6,TRBD1,17,NA,TGTGCCAGCAGCTCCCCGAGGGACAGGGGAGGTAATTCACCCCTCCACTTT,CASSSPRDRGGNSPLHF
TRBV5-1,TRBJ1-1,NA,13,NA,TGCGCCAGCAGGTCGTGGGAGGGCACTGAAGCTTTCTTT,CASRSWEGTEAFF
TRBV15,TRBJ1-2,TRBD1,17,once,TGTGCCACCAGCAGAGATCGGGGACAGTTATTGGACTATGGCTACACCTTC,CATSRDRGQLLDYGYTF
TRBV20-1,TRBJ1-2,NA,12,few,TGCAGTGCTAGTTTGAGTGCTTATGGCTACACCTTC,CSASLSAYGYTF
TRBV6-5,TRBJ1-6,TRBD1,15,few,TGTGCCAGCAGTTTCACCGGGACAGTGGATTCACCCCTCCACTTT,CASSFTGTVDSPLHF
TRBV28,TRBJ2-2,NA,12,NA,TGTGCCAGCAGGCAGGGTACCGGGGAGCTGTTTTTT,CASRQGTGELFF
TRBV3-1/TRBV3-2,TRBJ2-3,NA,13,NA,TGTGCCAGCAGCCTCGAGCCCACAGATACGCAGTATTTT,CASSLEPTDTQYF
TRBV5-6,TRBJ1-6,NA,15,NA,TGTGCCAGCAGCTTGGCGGTCTTGTTTGATTCACCCCTCCACTTT,CASSLAVLFDSPLHF
TRBV15,TRBJ1-1,NA,15,NA,TGTGCCACCAGCAGAGAAAAGGGACAAAACACTGAAGCTTTCTTT,CATSREKGQNTEAFF
TRBV18,TRBJ2-7,TRBD1,15,NA,TGTGCCAGCTCACTAAACCGGGACAGGGCTGACGAGCAGTACTTC,CASSLNRDRADEQYF
TRBV25-1,TRBJ1-2,TRBD1,15,few,TGTGCCAGCACAGGGGGCAGTAGTACTAACTATGGCTACACCTTC,CASTGGSSTNYGYTF
TRBV9,TRBJ2-4,NA,19,NA,TGTGCCAGCAGCGTAGCCGACATCGACAGCAGATTAGCCAAAAACATTCAGTACTTC,CASSVADIDSRLAKNIQYF
TRBV2,TRBJ1-1,NA,9,NA,TGTGCCAGCAGTGGAAGCGCTTTCTTT,CASSGSAFF
TRBV18,TRBJ1-1,NA,12,few,TGTGCCAGCTCACCAGAGCGCCTTGAAGCTTTCTTT,CASSPERLEAFF
TRBV28,TRBJ2-1,TRBD1,14,few,TGTGCCAGTCGACAGGGAAGCTCCTACAATGAGCAGTTCTTC,CASRQGSSYNEQFF
TRBV4-2,TRBJ1-4,TRBD1,17,NA,TGTGCCAGCAGCCAAGATCCCCCGGGACAGGGGGGGGAAAAACTGTTTTTT,CASSQDPPGQGGEKLFF
TRBV10-3,TRBJ2-3,NA,15,NA,TGTGCCATCAGTGAGTCGATTAGCCGCACAGATACGCAGTATTTT,CAISESISRTDTQYF
TRBV10-2,TRBJ1-2,TRBD1,12,NA,TGCGCCAGCAGTCCAGGGGGCTCTGGCTACACCTTC,CASSPGGSGYTF
TRBV5-1,TRBJ2-5,TRBD1,16,NA,TGCGCCAGCAGCCTAGGGCCGACAGGGTCCGGGGAGACCCAGTACTTC,CASSLGPTGSGETQYF
TRBV7-9,TRBJ2-1,NA,12,NA,TGTGCCAGCAGCTTGGGGCTTAATGAGCAGTTCTTC,CASSLGLNEQFF
TRBV6-4,TRBJ1-1,NA,14,NA,TGTGCCAGCAGAAGCGGGCACGAGAGCACTGAAGCTTTCTTT,CASRSGHESTEAFF
TRBV5-1,TRBJ1-1,NA,17,NA,TGCGCCAGCAGCTTGGCCCCCGTTAGAGGCTTGAACACTGAAGCTTTCTTT,CASSLAPVRGLNTEAFF
TRBV7-9,TRBJ1-4,NA,14,NA,TGTGCCAGCACCCGGACAGCCGCTGATGAAAAACTGTTTTTT,CASTRTAADEKLFF
TRBV18,TRBJ2-1,NA,16,NA,TGTGCCAGCTCACCACCCGGGGCCGGGGGTTTCAATGAGCAGTTCTTC,CASSPPGAGGFNEQFF
TRBV9,TRBJ1-4,NA,13,NA,TGTGCCAGCAGCAACAGTCTTAATGAAAAACTGTTTTTT,CASSNSLNEKLFF
TRBV5-1,TRBJ1-3,NA,16,NA,TGCGCCAGCAGCTTGGACAGGATCGCAGGTGGAAACACCATATATTTT,CASSLDRIAGGNTIYF
TRBV7-9,TRBJ1-4,NA,15,once,TGTGCCAGCAGCCCGAATACAGGGTTCAATGAAAAACTGTTTTTT,CASSPNTGFNEKLFF
TRBV3-1/TRBV3-2,TRBJ2-1,NA,17,NA,TGTGCCAGCAGCCACCAATCGGGGGGCAGCCCCTACAATGAGCAGTTCTTC,CASSHQSGGSPYNEQFF
TRBV29-1,TRBJ1-2,NA,15,NA,TGCAGCGTTGGATCAACTCTTGGGGCGCGGTATGGCTACACCTTC,CSVGSTLGARYGYTF
TRBV5-1,TRBJ1-4,NA,14,NA,TGCGCCAGCAGCTTTGGAGGGACTAATGAAAAACTGTTTTTT,CASSFGGTNEKLFF
TRBV29-1,TRBJ2-1,NA,13,NA,TGCAGCGGCGACGACCACAGGGGAGGTGAGCAGTTCTTC,CSGDDHRGGEQFF
TRBV5-1,TRBJ1-1,NA,14,NA,TGCGCCAGCAGCTTGGACGGGGGGAACACTGAAGCTTTCTTT,CASSLDGGNTEAFF
TRBV6-5,TRBJ2-5,NA,16,NA,TGTGCCAGCAGTTACAACCCGCCAGGCGGAGGGGAGACCCAGTACTTC,CASSYNPPGGGETQYF
TRBV9,TRBJ2-3,NA,14,few,TGTGCCAGCTCTCGCGGGCTGGGCACAGATACGCAGTATTTT,CASSRGLGTDTQYF
TRBV11-2,TRBJ1-2,NA,17,NA,TGTGCCAGCAGCTTAGGGGGGGGCGGACATTCCAACTATGGCTACACCTTC,CASSLGGGGHSNYGYTF
TRBV5-1,TRBJ2-2,NA,16,NA,TGCGCCAGCAGCTTCATCCCACTCTCGGACACCGGGGAGCTGTTTTTT,CASSFIPLSDTGELFF
TRBV18,TRBJ1-6,NA,15,NA,TGTGCCAGCTCACTCCAAGGGGATTATAATTCACCCCTCCACTTT,CASSLQGDYNSPLHF
TRBV28,TRBJ2-3,NA,14,NA,TGTGCCAGCAGACCAGGGACTAGCACAGATACGCAGTATTTT,CASRPGTSTDTQYF
TRBV28,TRBJ1-3,TRBD1,17,NA,TGTGCCAGCAGTTTTTCCGACAGGGGTATATCGGGAAACACCATATATTTT,CASSFSDRGISGNTIYF
TRBV6-5,TRBJ1-6,TRBD1,14,NA,TGTGCCAGCAGCCCCGACAGGGAAAATTCACCCCTCCACTTT,CASSPDRENSPLHF
TRBV6-5,TRBJ2-7,NA,13,once,TGTGCCAGCAGTTACGGGCCCGACTACGAGCAGTACTTC,CASSYGPDYEQYF
TRBV6-5,TRBJ2-1,NA,14,NA,TGTGCCAGCAGGTCCCTAGGGGTCTCGACCGAGCAGTTCTTC,CASRSLGVSTEQFF